This T cell receptor (beta chain) was sequenced in a study of cytomegalovirus exposure and HLA in healthy donors. General study points: The authors assumed roughly uniform sequencing depth across donors for presence/absence analyses. Serostatus for CMV was the only available immune exposure information.

The PCR was carried out with 60 Vbeta primers and 13 Jbeta primers. Libraries were prepared by immunoSEQ multiplex PCR; TCRdb keeps only in-frame clonotypes and omits some of them. The sample contains some 150,000 clones, 75% to 85% of which appear only once. On this clone: Antigen unknown.

CDR3 length equals 13 residues. V shed 5 bases and J 2 bases; nucleotides not matched to a gene: 2. Germline CDR1 is SGHVS and CDR2 is FNYEAQ. Sequencing input: PBMCs. The sequence derives from a young man in good health and CMV-seronegative. V is TRBV7-6 and J is TRBJ2-7, with 8 bases fitting TRBD1. Written as DNA, the CDR3 is TGTGCCAGCAGCGCACAGGGGGCCTACGAGCAGTACTTC. Its protein product is CASSAQGAYEQYF. Together with reference TRBV7-6 and TRBJ2-7, the CDR3 gives the full variable domain: GAGVSQSPRYKVTKRGQDVALRCDPISGHVSLYWYRQALGQGPEFLTYFNYEAQQDKSGLPNDRFSAERPEGSISTLTIQRTEQRDSAMYRCASSAQGAYEQYFGPGTRLTVT.